This T cell receptor (beta chain) was recorded in a study of T-cell reconstitution after alpha-beta-depleted transplantation in children (dated by TCRdb to the mid-2010s). Turning to the overall study: Using TCR repertoire profiling, the study quantitatively followed how T-cell immune reconstitution unfolded in children after TCRalphabeta/CD19-depleted allogeneic hematopoietic cell transplantation. The paper's findings and limits, for the study overall: Over subsequent months, a decline in hyperexpanded clone frequencies was noted, and after one year, T-cell counts and TCRbeta diversity were mostly ascribed to newly produced T cells. Apparently early alphabetaT-cell count recovery about two months after transplant reportedly relied on only several hundred rapidly expanded clones derived from non-depleted graft cells. In some patients, the high TCRbeta diversity seen at day 60 was put down to recipient T cells and intrathymic progenitors that had survived conditioning.

After removal of 4 bases from V and 3 bases from J, the junction retains 2 bases not matched to a gene. The germline V gene specifies SQVTM as CDR1 and ANQGSEA as CDR2. The CDR3 goes from the cysteine to the phenylalanine over 13 residues. The CDR3 DNA has 39 bases and is translated from base 1. The library relied on PCR. These reads were obtained on an Illumina HiSeq 2500. TCR library preparation used molecular barcoding, with unique molecular identifiers applied to normalize quantification of the TCRbeta repertoire. TCRdb reran the public reads through fastp at Q25 and MiXCR, keeping productive beta chains. Identical CDR3 protein sequences are pooled into one entry, listed with their most common genes and DNA. For this sample there are 450,000 to 700,000 distinct CDR3 sequences; roughly 30% appear just once. The top ten clones comprise under 45% of the sample. Comment on this clonotype: Its antigen is unknown. It has no much larger one-base neighbor in the sample; base qualities were not kept.

The treatment or condition label corresponds to: allogeneic hematopoietic cell transplantation with graft depleted of TCRalphabeta T cells and CD19 B cells. Transplant recipients were children who received TCRalphabeta/CD19-depleted allogeneic hematopoietic cell grafts. This clonotype originated in a boy under two years old with Wiskott-Aldrich syndrome, due to receive a stem cell transplant. The sequences come from PBMCs, collected before TCRalphabeta/CD19-depleted stem cell transplant. The chain is made from TRBV29-1 and TRBJ2-7, and 11 bases in between align with TRBD2. At the DNA level, the sequence is TGCAGCGTTGTAACTAGCGGGAGCTACGAGCAGTACTTC. Its coded protein is CSVVTSGSYEQYF.